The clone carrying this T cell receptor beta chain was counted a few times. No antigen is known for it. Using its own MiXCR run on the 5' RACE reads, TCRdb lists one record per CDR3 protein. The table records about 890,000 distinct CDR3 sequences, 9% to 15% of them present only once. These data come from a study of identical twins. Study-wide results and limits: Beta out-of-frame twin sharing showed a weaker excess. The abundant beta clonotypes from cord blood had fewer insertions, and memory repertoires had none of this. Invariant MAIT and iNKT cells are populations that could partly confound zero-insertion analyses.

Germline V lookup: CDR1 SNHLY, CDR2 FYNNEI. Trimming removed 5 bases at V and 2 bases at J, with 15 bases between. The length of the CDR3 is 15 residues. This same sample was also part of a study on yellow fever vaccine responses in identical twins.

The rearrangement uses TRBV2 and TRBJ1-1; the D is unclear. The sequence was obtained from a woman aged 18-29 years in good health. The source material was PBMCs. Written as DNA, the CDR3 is TGTGCCAGCAGTTTGGAGGTGAGGGTTAACACTGAAGCTTTCTTT. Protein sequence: CASSLEVRVNTEAFF.